Presented here are 21 T cell receptor beta chains from one specimen sequenced in a study of multiple sclerosis patients with progressive multifocal leukoencephalopathy. Time point reported: time of PML onset. Generated by immunoSEQ multiplex PCR, the TCRdb table keeps only in-frame clones and is missing some. This table has roughly 28,000 clones, approximately 85% appearing once. This material consisted of PBMCs, taken from a patient treated with natalizumab. These TCRs come from a woman aged 25-40 years with progressive multifocal leukoencephalopathy.

The genes are TRBV27 and TRBJ2-2; either TRBD1 or TRBD2 may supply D (6 bases each). The V and J ends lost 7 bases and 8 bases respectively, with 26 bases between them. Germline CDR1 is MNHEY and CDR2 is SMNVEV (reference sequence). The CDR3 consists of 17 residues. The CDR3, as DNA: TGTGCCAGCATGGGGAGCGGCCCTTTGGGGGGCTGGGGGGAGCTGTTTTTT. Amino acids: CASMGSGPLGGWGELFF.

The chain combines TRBV5-1 with TRBJ2-2; 8 bases agree with TRBD1. This CDR3 has 15 residues. Germline-derived CDR1 and CDR2 are SGHRS and YFSETQ. V lost 3 bases to trimming and J lost 7 bases; unmatched junction nucleotides: 8. CDR3 loop: CASSSNQGANGELFF. CDR3 DNA: TGCGCCAGCAGCTCCAACCAGGGGGCTAACGGGGAGCTGTTTTTT.

The V call is TRBV6-5, the J call TRBJ2-6, with D unresolved. The germline V gene has CDR1 MNHEY and CDR2 SVGAGI. V was pared by 5 bases and J by 0 bases, with 5 bases between. The CDR3 is 14 residues long. This chain's CDR3 is CASSRISGANVLTF. The CDR3 DNA reads TGTGCCAGCAGTCGAATCTCTGGGGCCAACGTCCTGACTTTC.

CDR3 sequence reads: CSVDSGLSYEQYF. Written as DNA, the CDR3 is TGCAGCGTTGACTCAGGGCTGTCCTACGAGCAGTACTTC. J is TRBJ2-7 and V is TRBV29-1; D possibly corresponds to TRBD1 (5 bases). V shed 3 bases and J shed 1 base, with 10 bases lying between them. CDR3 length: 13 amino acids. Germline assignment: CDR1 SQVTM and CDR2 ANQGSEA.

The chain employs TRBV29-1 and TRBJ2-1; 12 bases align to TRBD1. The junction had 10 bases not matched to a gene; V was cut back by 7 bases and J by 6 bases. Germline loops: CDR1 SQVTM, CDR2 ANQGSEA. There are 15 residues in the CDR3. Written as DNA, the CDR3 is TGCAGCGCTGCCGGAGGGACAGGGGGCCTCAATGAGCAGTTCTTC. It codes for CSAAGGTGGLNEQFF.

This chain connects TRBV5-1 to TRBJ2-3, with 13 bases identical to TRBD2. The CDR3 has 14 residues. Trimming at V came to 7 bases and at J to 1 base, leaving 0 bases not matched to a gene. CDR1 is SGHRS, CDR2 YFSETQ, per germline. CDR3 nucleotides: TGCGCCAGCGGACTAGCGGGAGGCACAGATACGCAGTATTTT. Amino acid sequence: CASGLAGGTDTQYF.

The genes are TRBV7-7 and TRBJ2-2; no definite D call. Looked up from germline, CDR1 is SSHAT and CDR2 is FNYEAQ (reference sequence). With 1 base removed from V and 0 bases from J, the gap between germline ends came to 3 bases. The CDR3 totals 14 residues. CDR3 residues: CASSLVANTGELFF. The CDR3 DNA reads TGTGCCAGCAGCTTAGTCGCGAACACCGGGGAGCTGTTTTTT.

The V and J genes are TRBV6-5 and TRBJ1-1; D gene uncertain. Trimming removed 6 bases at V and 1 base at J, with 15 bases between. The CDR3 covers 15 residues. Looked up from germline, CDR1 is MNHEY and CDR2 is SVGAGI. The CDR3 sequence is CASRKNGRENTEAFF. For the CDR3, the DNA is TGTGCCAGCAGAAAAAATGGGAGGGAGAACACTGAAGCTTTCTTT.

This chain uses TRBV21-1 with TRBJ1-1. TRBV21-1 is a recognized pseudogene. The CDR3 consists of 14 residues. The CDR3 bases are TGTGCCAGCATGATCCGGGCCCCGAACACTGAAGCTTTCTTT. This codes for CASMIRAPNTEAFF.

The chain couples TRBV7-9 to TRBJ2-3; unclear D gene. The length of the CDR3 is 14 residues. The germline V gene encodes CDR1 SEHNR and CDR2 FQNEAQ (reference sequence). V was trimmed by 1 base and J by 5 bases, leaving 10 bases between them. CDR3 DNA sequence: TGTGCCAGCAGCTTAGGGGGAACGGTAGATACGCAGTATTTT. This encodes CASSLGGTVDTQYF.

The chain is built from TRBV2 and TRBJ2-1; 7 bases agree with TRBD1. Trimming cost V 7 bases and J 9 bases; bases outside gene matches: 9. The germline V gene has CDR1 SNHLY and CDR2 FYNNEI. The CDR3 sequence is 13 residues long. CDR3 amino acids: CASTCQGDSEQFF. As DNA, the CDR3 is TGTGCCAGCACTTGCCAGGGGGACAGTGAGCAGTTCTTC.

This chain uses TRBV2 with TRBJ1-4, with D perhaps matching TRBD1 (5 bases). This CDR3 region has 14 residues. V was cut by 2 bases and J by 8 bases, with 12 bases left in between. Looked up from germline, CDR1 is SNHLY and CDR2 is FYNNEI. CDR3: CASSENSDSEKLFF. DNA for the CDR3: TGTGCCAGCAGTGAAAATAGTGACAGCGAAAAACTGTTTTTT.

The V call is TRBV7-2, the J call TRBJ2-1; D remains unclear. This CDR3 has 12 residues. V gave up 3 bases and J gave up 13 bases, with 13 bases separating them. Germline V gene sequence: CDR1 SGHTA, CDR2 FQGNSA. This CDR3 reads CASSLSQTDQFF. For the CDR3, the DNA is TGTGCCAGCAGCTTGTCCCAGACGGACCAGTTCTTC.

V usage is TRBV27 and J usage is TRBJ1-1; TRBD1 aligns across 9 bases. The CDR3 has 14 residues. The V gene end was trimmed by 6 bases and the J gene end by 4 bases; junction bases not matched to a gene: 6. CDR1 and CDR2 (germline): MNHEY, SMNVEV (reference sequence). CDR3 sequence reads: CASRGDRAGTEAFF. Here the CDR3 DNA reads TGTGCCAGCAGGGGGGACAGGGCGGGCACTGAAGCTTTCTTT.

The J gene is TRBJ2-6, the V gene TRBV29-1, with 13 nucleotides matching TRBD2. The CDR3 covers 20 residues. Germline trimming cut 0 bases from V and 2 bases from J; bases unmatched to any gene: 10. Germline assignment: CDR1 SQVTM and CDR2 ANQGSEA. CDR3 nucleotides: TGCAGCGTTGAAGAGGGGGGGACTAGCGGGATCTCGGCTGGGGCCAACGTCCTGACTTTC. Translation: CSVEEGGTSGISAGANVLTF.

The gene calls are TRBV2 and TRBJ1-2; D might be TRBD1 (5 bases). Trimming removed 11 bases from V and 8 bases from J, with 15 bases in between. Germline CDR1 is SNHLY and CDR2 is FYNNEI. This CDR3 is 11 amino acids long. This CDR3 is CAGSPGSGYTF. The CDR3, as DNA: TGTGCCGGATCACCAGGGTCCGGCTACACCTTC.

The J gene is TRBJ2-6, the V gene TRBV19, with D possibly TRBD2 on 6 matching bases. Trimming stripped 0 bases from V and 2 bases from J, with 32 bases between. This CDR3 is built from 24 residues. CDR1 is LNHDA, CDR2 SQIVND, per germline (reference sequence). Here the CDR3 reads CASSIDLFAGGWREGFAGANVLTF. The CDR3 nucleotides are TGTGCCAGTAGTATAGATCTATTTGCTGGAGGGTGGCGGGAAGGTTTTGCTGGGGCCAACGTCCTGACTTTC. Full variable domain (remainder filled in from reference TRBV19 and TRBJ2-6): DGGITQSPKYLFRKEGQNVTLSCEQNLNHDAMYWYRQDPGQGLRLIYYSQIVNDFQKGDIAEGYSVSREKKESFPLTVTSAQKNPTAFYLCASSIDLFAGGWREGFAGANVLTFGAGSRLTVL.

The J gene is TRBJ2-7, the V gene TRBV4-1; 7 bases are shared with TRBD1. Germline CDR1 reads MGHRA; CDR2 reads YSYEKL. The CDR3 is made up of 15 amino acids. The V gene end was trimmed by 4 bases and the J gene end by 2 bases; junction bases not matched to a gene: 8. CDR3 region: CASSPQGTEAYEQYF. For the CDR3, the DNA is TGCGCCAGCAGCCCACAGGGGACGGAAGCCTACGAGCAGTACTTC.

The CDR3 reads CASSQDWAGLTGELFF. The CDR3 DNA is TGTGCCAGCAGCCAAGATTGGGCGGGACTCACCGGGGAGCTGTTTTTT. This chain connects TRBV4-2 to TRBJ2-2; TRBD2 is a possible D gene (6 bases). This CDR3 has 16 residues. The V gene lost 0 bases and the J gene lost 4 bases, with 12 bases spanning the gap. Germline values: CDR1 LGHNA, CDR2 YNFKEQ.

V gene TRBV6-1 combines with J gene TRBJ2-4; perhaps TRBD2 as D (5 bases). Germline V gives CDR1 MNHNS, CDR2 SASEGT. V was trimmed by 2 bases and J by 4 bases, leaving 12 bases between them. The CDR3 extends over 15 amino acids. CDR3 sequence (DNA): TGTGCCAGCAGTGAACCGAAGACTAAAAAAAACATTCAGTACTTC. Translation: CASSEPKTKKNIQYF.

The rearrangement links TRBV19 to TRBJ1-1; 7 nucleotides line up with TRBD1. The V segment lost 4 bases and the J segment 5 bases; nucleotides outside the gene matches: 10. Germline V gene data show CDR1 as LNHDA and CDR2 as SQIVND (reference sequence). The CDR3 has 15 residues. Here the CDR3 reads CASSTVYRGGTEAFF. The CDR3 coding sequence is TGTGCCAGTAGTACCGTTTACAGGGGAGGGACTGAAGCTTTCTTT.